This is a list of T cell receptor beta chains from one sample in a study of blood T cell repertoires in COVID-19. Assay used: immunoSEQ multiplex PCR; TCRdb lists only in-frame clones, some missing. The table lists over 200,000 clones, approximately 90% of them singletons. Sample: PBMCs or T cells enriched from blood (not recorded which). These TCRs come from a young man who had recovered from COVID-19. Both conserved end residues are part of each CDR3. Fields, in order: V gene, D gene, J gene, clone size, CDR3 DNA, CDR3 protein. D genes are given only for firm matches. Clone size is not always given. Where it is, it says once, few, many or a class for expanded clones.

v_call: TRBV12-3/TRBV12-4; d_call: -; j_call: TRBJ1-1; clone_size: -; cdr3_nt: TGTGCCAGCTCATGGGCGAACACTGAAGCTTTCTTT; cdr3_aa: CASSWANTEAFF
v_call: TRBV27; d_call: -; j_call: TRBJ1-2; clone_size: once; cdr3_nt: TGTGCCAGCAGTTCCCACAGGGACTATGGCTACACCTTC; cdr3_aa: CASSSHRDYGYTF
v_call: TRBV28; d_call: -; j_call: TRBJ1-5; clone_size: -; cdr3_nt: TGTGCCAGCAGTCCACTGGAGAGCAATCAGCCCCAGCATTTT; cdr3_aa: CASSPLESNQPQHF
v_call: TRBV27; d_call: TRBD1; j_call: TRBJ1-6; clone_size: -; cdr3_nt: TGTGCCAGCAGGTTGTTTGCGGGACAGTATAATTCACCCCTCCACTTT; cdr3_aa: CASRLFAGQYNSPLHF
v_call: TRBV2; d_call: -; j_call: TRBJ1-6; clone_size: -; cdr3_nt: TGTGCCAGCGGTAAACAGACCTATAATTCACCCCTCCACTTT; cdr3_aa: CASGKQTYNSPLHF
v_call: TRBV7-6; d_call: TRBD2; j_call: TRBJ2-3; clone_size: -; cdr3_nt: TGTGCCAGCAGCTTAGCTTCCGTCGCGGGAGCTGGGGATACGCAGTATTTT; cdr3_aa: CASSLASVAGAGDTQYF
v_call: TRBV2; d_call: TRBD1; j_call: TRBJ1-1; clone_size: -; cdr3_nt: TGTGCCAGCAGCCCACAGGGGTCGGACACTGAAGCTTTCTTT; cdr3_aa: CASSPQGSDTEAFF
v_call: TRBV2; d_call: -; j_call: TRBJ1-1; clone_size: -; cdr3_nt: TGTGCCAGCATGGGGGGCACTGAAGCTTTCTTT; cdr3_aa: CASMGGTEAFF
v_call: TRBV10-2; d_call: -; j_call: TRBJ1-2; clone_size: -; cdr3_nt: TGCGCCAGCAGTGAGTCGGGTCCAGGGCGGAACTATGGCTACACCTTC; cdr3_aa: CASSESGPGRNYGYTF
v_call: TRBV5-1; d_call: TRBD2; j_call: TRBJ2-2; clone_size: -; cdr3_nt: TGCGCCAGCAGCGTCGGGAGGGCCGGCACCGGGGAGCTGTTTTTT; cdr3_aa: CASSVGRAGTGELFF
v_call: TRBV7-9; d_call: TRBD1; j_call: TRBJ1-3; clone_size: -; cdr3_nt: TGTGCCAGCAGCTTCTCGTGGGCTGCCCGGGACAGCTCTGGAAACACCATATATTTT; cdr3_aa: CASSFSWAARDSSGNTIYF
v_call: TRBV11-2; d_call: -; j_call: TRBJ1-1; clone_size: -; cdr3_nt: TGTGCCAGCAGCTTAGAACCGGGTCTGAACACTGAAGCTTTCTTT; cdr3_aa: CASSLEPGLNTEAFF
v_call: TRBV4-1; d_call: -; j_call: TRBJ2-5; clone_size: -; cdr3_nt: TGCGCCAGCAGCCAAGACGTGGCGGTCCAAGAGACCCAGTACTTC; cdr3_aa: CASSQDVAVQETQYF
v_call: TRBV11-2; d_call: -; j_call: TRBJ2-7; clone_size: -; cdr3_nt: TGTGCCAGCAGCTTATACAACGCAAGGGGGTTC; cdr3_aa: CASSLYNARGF
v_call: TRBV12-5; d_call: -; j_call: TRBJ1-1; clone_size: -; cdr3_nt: TGTGCTAGTGGGCGATACGGTGAAGCTTTCTTT; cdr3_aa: CASGRYGEAFF
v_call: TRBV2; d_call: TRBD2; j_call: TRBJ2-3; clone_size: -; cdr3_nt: TGTGCCAGCAGTGAAGGTCTAGCGGATGGCACAAATACGCAGTATTTT; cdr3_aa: CASSEGLADGTNTQYF
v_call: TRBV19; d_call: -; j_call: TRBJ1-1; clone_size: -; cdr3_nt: TGTGCCAGTAGTTCCCCAGGACTTGAAGCTTTCTTT; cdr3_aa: CASSSPGLEAFF
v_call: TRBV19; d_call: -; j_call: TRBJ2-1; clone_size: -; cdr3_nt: TGTGCCAGTACCGGGGTTGGTGAGCAGTTCTTC; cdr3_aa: CASTGVGEQFF
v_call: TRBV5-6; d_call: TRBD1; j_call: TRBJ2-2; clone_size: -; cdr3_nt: TGTGCCAGCAGCTCGGCCGGGACAGGGAACACCGGGGAGCTGTTTTTT; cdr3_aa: CASSSAGTGNTGELFF
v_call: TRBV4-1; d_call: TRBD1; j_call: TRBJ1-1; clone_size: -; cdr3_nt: TGCGCCAGCAGCCAAGAGTTAACAGGGGTCACTGAAGCTTTCTTT; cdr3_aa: CASSQELTGVTEAFF
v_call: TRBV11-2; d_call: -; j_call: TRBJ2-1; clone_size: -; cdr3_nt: TGTGCCAGCGGGGGGTGGGCTAGGACCAATGAGCAGTTCTTC; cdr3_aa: CASGGWARTNEQFF
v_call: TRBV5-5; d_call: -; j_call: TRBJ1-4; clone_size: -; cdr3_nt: TGTGCCAGCAGCTTGGACAGAAATAATGAAAAACTGTTTTTT; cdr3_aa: CASSLDRNNEKLFF
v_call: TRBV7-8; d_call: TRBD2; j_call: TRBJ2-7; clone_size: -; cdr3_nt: TGTGCCAGCAGCCCCTCGGGGACTAGCGGCCCCTACGAGCAGTACTTC; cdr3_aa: CASSPSGTSGPYEQYF
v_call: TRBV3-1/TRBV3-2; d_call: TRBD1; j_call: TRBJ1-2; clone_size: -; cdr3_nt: TGTGCCAGCAGCCAAGAGGGACAGGGTCCCAATGGCTACACCTTC; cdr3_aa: CASSQEGQGPNGYTF
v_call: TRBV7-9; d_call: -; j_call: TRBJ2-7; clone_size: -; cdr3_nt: TGTGCCAGCAGCTCTGACGGGAGAATCGAGCAGTACTTC; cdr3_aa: CASSSDGRIEQYF
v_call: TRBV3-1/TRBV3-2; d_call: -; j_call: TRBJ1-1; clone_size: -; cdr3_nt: TGTGCCAGCACCCACCTTGGGGGAGGGGCCATGAACACTGAAGCTTTCTTT; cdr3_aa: CASTHLGGGAMNTEAFF
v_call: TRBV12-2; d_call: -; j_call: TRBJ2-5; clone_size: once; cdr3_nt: TGTGCAAGTCGCTTCCGACAGGGGGGGAAGGAGACCCAGTACTTC; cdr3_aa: CASRFRQGGKETQYF
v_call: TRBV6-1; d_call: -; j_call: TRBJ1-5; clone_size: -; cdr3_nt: TGTGCCAGCAGTGAAGGGGTGGGGCTGGACAATCAGCCCCAGCATTTT; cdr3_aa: CASSEGVGLDNQPQHF
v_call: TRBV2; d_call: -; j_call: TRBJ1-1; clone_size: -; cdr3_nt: TGTGCCAGCAGTGCAGGGGAGAACACTGAAGCTTTCTTT; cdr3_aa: CASSAGENTEAFF
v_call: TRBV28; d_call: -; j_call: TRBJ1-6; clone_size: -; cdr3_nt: TGTGCCAGCAGTTTGACCGGGACAAGGAATTCACCCCTCCACTTT; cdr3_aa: CASSLTGTRNSPLHF
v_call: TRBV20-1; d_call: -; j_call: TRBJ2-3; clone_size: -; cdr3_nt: TGCAGTGCTAGTAAGGAGGGTCTAGGGGATACGCAGTATTTT; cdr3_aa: CSASKEGLGDTQYF
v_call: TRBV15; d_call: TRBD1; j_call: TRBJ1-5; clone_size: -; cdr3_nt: TGTGCCACCCAGTCGATCAGGGGGCAGAATCAGCCCCAGCATTTT; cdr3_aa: CATQSIRGQNQPQHF
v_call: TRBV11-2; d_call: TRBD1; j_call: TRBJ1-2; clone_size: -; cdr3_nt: TGTGCCAGCAGCCAAAGACAGGGTTTATTGGATGGCTACACCTTC; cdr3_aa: CASSQRQGLLDGYTF
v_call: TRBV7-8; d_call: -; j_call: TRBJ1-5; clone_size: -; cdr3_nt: TGTGCCAGCAGCCCTGCCGGGGGGGGGTATAGCAATCAGCCCCAGCATTTT; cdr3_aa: CASSPAGGGYSNQPQHF
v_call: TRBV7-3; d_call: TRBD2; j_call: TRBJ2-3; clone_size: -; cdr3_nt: TGTGCCAGCAGCCGACTAGCGGGCACAGATACGCAGTATTTT; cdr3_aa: CASSRLAGTDTQYF
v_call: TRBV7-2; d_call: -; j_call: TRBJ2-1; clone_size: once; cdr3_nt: TGTGCCAGCAGCTTTCCGGGGGGCCCCTACAATGAGCAGTTCTTC; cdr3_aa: CASSFPGGPYNEQFF
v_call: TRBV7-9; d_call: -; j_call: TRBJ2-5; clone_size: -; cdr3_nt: TGTGCCAGCAGCTTAGGGGGGGTCTTAGAGGAGACCCAGTACTTC; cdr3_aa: CASSLGGVLEETQYF
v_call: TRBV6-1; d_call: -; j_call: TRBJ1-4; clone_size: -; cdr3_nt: TGTGCCAGCAAAGAAGAGGGGGGGACTAATGAAAAACTGTTTTTT; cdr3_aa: CASKEEGGTNEKLFF
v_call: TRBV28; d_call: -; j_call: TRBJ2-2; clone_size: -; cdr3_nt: TGTGCCAGCAGCCCTTACAAGAGAGGCGGGGAGCTGTTTTTT; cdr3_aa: CASSPYKRGGELFF
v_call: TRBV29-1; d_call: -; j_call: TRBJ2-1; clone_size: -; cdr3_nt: TGCAGCTGCCAACGGAGCTCCTACAATGAGCAGTTCTTC; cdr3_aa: CSCQRSSYNEQFF
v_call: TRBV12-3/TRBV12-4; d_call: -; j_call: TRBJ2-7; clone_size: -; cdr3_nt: TGTGCCAGCAGCCTTACTCAGGGCGAGCAGTACTTC; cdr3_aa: CASSLTQGEQYF
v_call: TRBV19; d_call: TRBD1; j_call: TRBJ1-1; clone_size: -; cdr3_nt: TGTGCCAGCAAGAGGGACAGACAGTTCACTGAAGCTTTCTTT; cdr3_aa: CASKRDRQFTEAFF
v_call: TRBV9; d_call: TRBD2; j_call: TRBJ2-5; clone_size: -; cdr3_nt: TGTGCCAGCAGCCTATCAGGACTAGCTCAAGAGACCCAGTACTTC; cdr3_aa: CASSLSGLAQETQYF
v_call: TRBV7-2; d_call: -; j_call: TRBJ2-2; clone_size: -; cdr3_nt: TGTGCCAGCAGCTTATCCGTAGGGGTCGGGGGGGAGCTGTTTTTT; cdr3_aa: CASSLSVGVGGELFF